Listed here is a single T cell receptor (beta chain). Its antigen is not known. UMIs and sample barcodes were carried by the TCR alpha and TCR beta cDNA libraries that 5'RACE produced using constant-segment primers. Via MiXCR, TCRdb re-called the 5' RACE reads, giving one row per CDR3 protein. This sample has approximately 65,000 distinct CDR3 sequences, with approximately 15% found just once. The data were obtained in a study of T-cell memory formation after mild COVID-19. Broader study findings: While clones contracting from day 15 to 85 were balanced between CD4 and CD8, later expanders leaned CD4+. The CD4+ clones that contracted clustered mainly within CM and EM, and the CD8+ clones concentrated in EMRA.

V trimming: 7 bases; J trimming: 4 bases; junction bases outside the gene matches: 4. The CDR3 runs to 14 residues. This sequence joins TRBV12-3 or TRBV12-4 and TRBJ2-1; the match to TRBD1 covers 10 bases. This sequence originates from an adult woman who had mild COVID-19 (a few samples of this study predate the infection). Cell type and time point are not known. The source material was PBMCs or a T cell subset sorted from them (not recorded which). CDR3 sequence (DNA): TGTGCCAGCATCGGGACAGGGGCGTACAATGAGCAGTTCTTC. It encodes CASIGTGAYNEQFF.